This is a list of T cell receptor beta chains from one sample in a study of blood T cell repertoires in COVID-19. Data came from immunoSEQ multiplex PCR; TCRdb stores just in-frame clones and leaves some out. The sample lists 90,000 to 100,000 clones, around nine tenths occurring once. Sequenced material: peripheral blood. Source of these receptors: a woman in her sixties or seventies with COVID-19, enrolled during active disease. Both conserved end residues are part of each CDR3. A D gene is named only where the DNA matches it firmly. Clone size appears in some rows only: once, few, many, or a class for an expanded clone.

d_gene	v_gene	j_gene	abundance	CDR3nt	CDR3aa
-	TRBV11-2	TRBJ1-5	-	TGTGCCAGCAGCTTATCAGGGGTCGCGCTTCAGCCCCAGCATTTT	CASSLSGVALQPQHF
TRBD1	TRBV6-1	TRBJ1-6	once	TGTGCCAGCAGTGAGTCCGGGACAGCTAATTCACCCCTCCACTTT	CASSESGTANSPLHF
-	TRBV11-3	TRBJ1-1	-	TGTGCCAGCAGCTTGCACGGGCAGGGGAACACTGAAGCTTTCTTT	CASSLHGQGNTEAFF
TRBD2	TRBV19	TRBJ2-5	-	TGTGCCAGTAGTGAGCTTGGAGCGGGGCAAGAGACCCAGTACTTC	CASSELGAGQETQYF
TRBD2	TRBV5-4	TRBJ2-3	once	TGTGCCAGCAGCTTGGCGGGGGGGCCGGCGGATACGCAGTATTTT	CASSLAGGPADTQYF
-	TRBV19	TRBJ2-1	-	TGTGCCAGTAGTCCAAACAGTTACAATGAGCAGTTCTTC	CASSPNSYNEQFF
-	TRBV7-2	TRBJ2-2	-	TGTGCCAGCAAGACTAGTCACGCCGGGGAGCTGTTTTTT	CASKTSHAGELFF
TRBD1	TRBV5-6	TRBJ1-2	-	TGTGCCAGCAGCATTCAGGGGGTTGATGGCTACACCTTC	CASSIQGVDGYTF
-	TRBV5-8	TRBJ1-5	-	TGTGCCAGCAGTTGGGGCAGGAATCAGCCCCAGCATTTT	CASSWGRNQPQHF
TRBD2	TRBV19	TRBJ2-5	-	TGTGCCAGTAGTAAGGCCCGGGGGGTCCAAAAAGAGACCCAGTACTTC	CASSKARGVQKETQYF
TRBD1	TRBV7-2	TRBJ1-2	-	TGTGCCAGCAGCTTTGACAGGGGCGGCTATGGCTACACCTTC	CASSFDRGGYGYTF
TRBD2	TRBV7-2	TRBJ2-7	-	TGTGCCAGCAGCTTAGGCGCTAGCGGGGGGCGACGGGACGAGCAGTACTTC	CASSLGASGGRRDEQYF
TRBD1	TRBV7-9	TRBJ1-1	-	TGTGCCAGCAGCCTAACCGACAGGGCTGAAGCTTTCTTT	CASSLTDRAEAFF
-	TRBV27	TRBJ2-7	-	TGTGCCAGCAGTCCCCGGACAGCCCCTACCTCCTACGAACAGTACTTC	CASSPRTAPTSYEQYF
TRBD2	TRBV5-1	TRBJ2-3	once	TGCGCCAGCAGCTTGACTAGCGGGGGGTCGGGGGATACGCAGTATTTT	CASSLTSGGSGDTQYF
TRBD2	TRBV3-1/TRBV3-2	TRBJ2-7	-	TGTGCCAGCAGCTCGGGAGGTTACGAGCAGTACTTC	CASSSGGYEQYF
TRBD1	TRBV11-2	TRBJ2-3	-	TGTGCCAGCAGCTTAGATGACAGGGTTGGCACAGATACGCAGTATTTT	CASSLDDRVGTDTQYF
-	TRBV30	TRBJ1-6	once	TGTGCCTGGAGTGTTGCCGGGTTTTCACCCCTCCACTTT	CAWSVAGFSPLHF
TRBD1	TRBV27	TRBJ1-5	-	TGTGCCAGCAGTAGCACAGGGGCAATGCAGCCCCAGCATTTT	CASSSTGAMQPQHF
TRBD1	TRBV7-8	TRBJ1-4	-	TGTGCCAGCAGCTCGACGACAGGGGCGGATGAAAAACTGTTTTTT	CASSSTTGADEKLFF
-	TRBV7-9	TRBJ1-1	few	TGTGCCAGCAGCTCGCCGGGGACAATTGAAGCTTTCTTT	CASSSPGTIEAFF
TRBD1	TRBV7-9	TRBJ2-6	-	TGTGCCAGCAGCGAACACAGGGGGCAGGCGAAAGGGGCCAACGTCCTGACTTTC	CASSEHRGQAKGANVLTF
-	TRBV30	TRBJ2-1	-	TGTGCCTGGGGCAGGGGCTCCTACAATGAGCAGTTCTTC	CAWGRGSYNEQFF
-	TRBV19	TRBJ2-7	medium-sized	TGTGCCAGTAGTTACAGATACGAGCAGTACTTC	CASSYRYEQYF
-	TRBV27	TRBJ2-3	-	TGTGCCAGCAGTCCAACCCAGGATACGCAGTATTTT	CASSPTQDTQYF
TRBD1	TRBV6-5	TRBJ1-2	few	TGTGCCAGCAGTTACTCGGCAGGGGGCTATGGCTACACCTTC	CASSYSAGGYGYTF
-	TRBV29-1	TRBJ1-1	-	TGCAGCGTCGGCCCAGGGCCGGGGAACACTGAAGCTTTCTTT	CSVGPGPGNTEAFF
-	TRBV7-2	TRBJ2-5	once	TGTGCCAGCAGCTTCCAGTCTCAAGAGACCCAGTACTTC	CASSFQSQETQYF
-	TRBV3-1/TRBV3-2	TRBJ2-7	-	TGTGCCAGCAGCCAAGTGGGGACATACAACGAGCAGTACTTC	CASSQVGTYNEQYF
-	TRBV18	TRBJ2-2	-	TGTGCCAGCTCACCGGGCGGGACGAACACCGGGGAGCTGTTTTTT	CASSPGGTNTGELFF
-	TRBV7-9	TRBJ2-1	-	TGTGCCAGCAGCTTAGCCCCTCCCCGGAGCAATGAGCAGTTCTTC	CASSLAPPRSNEQFF
-	TRBV4-1	TRBJ1-6	few	TGCGCCAGCAGCCAAGAGCGGGGAGGCTCCTATAATTCACCCCTCCACTTT	CASSQERGGSYNSPLHF
-	TRBV7-2	TRBJ1-4	once	TGTGCCAGCAGCTTATTGGGCAGACTAGCAACTAATGAAAAACTGTTTTTT	CASSLLGRLATNEKLFF
-	TRBV30	TRBJ1-6	-	TGTGCCTGGGGCACCATCGAGAGCTATAATTCACCCCTCCACTTT	CAWGTIESYNSPLHF
-	TRBV5-1	TRBJ1-6	few	TGCGCCCCCGACATCCCAGCCTATCGGACTTATAATTCACCCCTCCACTTT	CAPDIPAYRTYNSPLHF
TRBD1	TRBV11-3	TRBJ2-7	-	TGTGCCAGCAGCCCCGGACAGGGCTTCGAAGAGCAGTACTTC	CASSPGQGFEEQYF
-	TRBV7-9	TRBJ1-6	-	TGTGCCAGCAGCTTAAGACGGGGGGATTCACCCCTCCACTTT	CASSLRRGDSPLHF
-	TRBV5-1	TRBJ1-1	-	TGCGCCAGCAGCTTAGACTTCTCCCCCACCACTGAAGCTTTCTTT	CASSLDFSPTTEAFF
-	TRBV6-2/TRBV6-3	TRBJ2-1	-	TGTGCCAGCAGTTCCCGACAGCCAGGGGAGCAGTTCTTC	CASSSRQPGEQFF
TRBD1	TRBV5-6	TRBJ2-1	-	TGTGCCAGCAGCTACTTCGAGACAGGGGGCTACAATGAGCAGTTCTTC	CASSYFETGGYNEQFF
TRBD1	TRBV7-9	TRBJ1-4	-	TGTGCCAGCAGAACGGGACAGGGAAGAGAAAAACTGTTTTTT	CASRTGQGREKLFF
TRBD1	TRBV12-3/TRBV12-4	TRBJ1-1	-	TGTGCCAGCAGGTTACAGGGGCACACTGAAGCTTTCTTT	CASRLQGHTEAFF